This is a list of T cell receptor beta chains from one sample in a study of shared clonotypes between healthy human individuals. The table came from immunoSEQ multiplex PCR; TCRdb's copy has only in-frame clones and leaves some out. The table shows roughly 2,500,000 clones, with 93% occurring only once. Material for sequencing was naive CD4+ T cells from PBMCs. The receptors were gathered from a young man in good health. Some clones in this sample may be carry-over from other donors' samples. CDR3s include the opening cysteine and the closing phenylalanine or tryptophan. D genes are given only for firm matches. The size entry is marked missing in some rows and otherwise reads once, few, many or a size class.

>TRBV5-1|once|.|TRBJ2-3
CASTPEGRPDTQYF
TGCGCCAGCACCCCTGAGGGACGGCCAGATACGCAGTATTTT
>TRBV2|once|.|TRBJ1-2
CASSILPTYYGYTF
TGTGCCAGCAGCATTTTACCGACGTACTATGGCTACACCTTC
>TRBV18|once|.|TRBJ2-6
CASSPPAGLWANVLTF
TGTGCCAGCTCACCACCAGCAGGGCTCTGGGCCAACGTCCTGACTTTC
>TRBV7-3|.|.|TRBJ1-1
CASSLWARVENTEAFF
TGTGCCAGCAGCTTATGGGCCAGGGTCGAGAACACTGAAGCTTTCTTT
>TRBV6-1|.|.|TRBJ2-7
CASSPDGSGDKQYF
TGTGCCAGCAGTCCGGACGGTTCGGGTGATAAGCAGTACTTC
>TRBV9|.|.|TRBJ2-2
CASSQGLTGELFF
TGTGCCAGCAGCCAGGGGCTAACCGGGGAGCTGTTTTTT
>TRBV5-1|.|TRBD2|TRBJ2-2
CAGRNSGSDNTGELFF
TGCGCCGGCCGAAATAGCGGGAGCGATAACACCGGGGAGCTGTTTTTT
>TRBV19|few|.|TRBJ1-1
CASNPKPWLMNTEAFF
TGTGCCAGTAATCCCAAACCATGGCTCATGAACACTGAAGCTTTCTTT
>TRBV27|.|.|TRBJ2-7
CASSRDPADPYEQYF
TGTGCCAGCAGCCGCGACCCTGCTGACCCCTACGAGCAGTACTTC
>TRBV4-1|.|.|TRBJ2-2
CASSQVWVVPERDTGELFF
TGCGCCAGCAGCCAAGTTTGGGTCGTCCCAGAAAGAGACACCGGGGAGCTGTTTTTT
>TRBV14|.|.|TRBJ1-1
CASSPAGANTEAFF
TGTGCCAGCAGCCCGGCGGGGGCGAACACTGAAGCTTTCTTT
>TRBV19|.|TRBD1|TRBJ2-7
CASSVGQGAREQYF
TGTGCCAGTAGCGTCGGACAGGGGGCACGAGAGCAGTACTTC
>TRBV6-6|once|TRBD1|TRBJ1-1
CASRDRDNTEAFF
TGTGCCAGCAGGGACAGGGACAACACTGAAGCTTTCTTT
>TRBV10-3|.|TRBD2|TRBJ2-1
CAITREGLHNEQFF
TGTGCCATCACTCGGGAGGGCCTGCACAATGAGCAGTTCTTC
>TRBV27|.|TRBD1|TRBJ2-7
CASRRGQGVYEQYF
TGTGCCAGCAGACGGGGACAGGGTGTGTACGAGCAGTACTTC
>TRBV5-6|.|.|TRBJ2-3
CASSQPPGVTDTQYF
TGTGCCAGCAGCCAGCCGCCGGGGGTCACAGATACGCAGTATTTT
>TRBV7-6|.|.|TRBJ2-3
CASSLFTGSTDTQYF
TGTGCCAGCAGCTTATTTACCGGGAGCACAGATACGCAGTATTTT
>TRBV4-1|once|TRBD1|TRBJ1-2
CASSQDRDRVQANYGYTF
TGCGCCAGCAGCCAAGATCGGGACAGGGTCCAAGCTAACTATGGCTACACCTTC
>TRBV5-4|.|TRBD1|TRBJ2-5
CATLGPPDRDKYQETQYF
TGTGCCACCCTCGGGCCCCCCGACAGGGACAAGTACCAAGAGACCCAGTACTTC
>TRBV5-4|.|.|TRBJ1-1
CASGRPDTEAFF
TGTGCCAGCGGGCGCCCAGACACTGAAGCTTTCTTT
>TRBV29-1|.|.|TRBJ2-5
CSVGGEASQETQYF
TGCAGCGTTGGAGGTGAAGCCTCTCAAGAGACCCAGTACTTC
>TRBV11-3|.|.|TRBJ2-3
CASSLDQISTDTQYF
TGTGCCAGCAGCTTGGATCAGATCAGCACAGATACGCAGTATTTT
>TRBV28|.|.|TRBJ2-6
CASSLGGRGFSGANVLTF
TGTGCCAGCAGTTTGGGAGGCAGGGGTTTCTCTGGGGCCAACGTCCTGACTTTC
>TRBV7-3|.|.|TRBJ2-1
CASSPEGALAYNEQFF
TGTGCCAGCAGCCCGGAGGGGGCTCTTGCGTACAATGAGCAGTTCTTC
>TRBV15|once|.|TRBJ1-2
CATSRDSDYGYTF
TGTGCCACCAGCAGAGACAGTGACTATGGCTACACCTTC
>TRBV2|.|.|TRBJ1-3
CASSDRGTGNTIYF
TGTGCCAGCAGTGACAGGGGAACTGGAAACACCATATATTTT
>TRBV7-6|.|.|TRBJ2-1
CASSPRGPSYNEQFF
TGTGCCAGCAGCCCTAGGGGACCCTCCTACAATGAGCAGTTCTTC
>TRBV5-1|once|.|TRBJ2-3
CASSLLGLGTDTQYF
TGCGCCAGCAGCTTGCTAGGGCTGGGCACAGATACGCAGTATTTT
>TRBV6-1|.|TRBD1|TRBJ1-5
CASSEALQGRYSNQPQHF
TGTGCCAGCAGTGAAGCACTACAGGGGCGCTATAGCAATCAGCCCCAGCATTTT